Below, 8 T cell receptor beta chains from the same sample are listed, as sequenced in a study of response to subunit inactivated influenza vaccine. TCRdb re-analysed the RT-PCR reads in MiXCR, keeping a single row per CDR3 protein. This table has 150,000 to 200,000 distinct CDR3 sequences, roughly 8.7% appearing once. Here the sequenced sample was non-naive T cells sorted from PBMCs, taken on the day of vaccination. The source of these receptors is a man in his forties or fifties who received an inactivated influenza vaccine.

V and J are TRBV27 and TRBJ1-4; a possible D gene is TRBD1 (5 bases). CDR3 length equals 18 residues. Trimming removed 3 bases from V and 4 bases from J, with 21 bases in between. Per the germline V gene, CDR1 is MNHEY and CDR2 is SMNVEV (reference sequence). CDR3: CASSLGPSRVTNNEKLFF. The CDR3 DNA reads TGTGCCAGCAGTTTGGGACCTAGCCGGGTTACGAATAATGAAAAACTGTTTTTT. Supplemented by reference TRBV27 and TRBJ1-4, the full variable domain reads EAQVTQNPRYLITVTGKKLTVTCSQNMNHEYMSWYRQDPGLGLRQIYYSMNVEVTDKGDVPEGYKVSRKEKRNFPLILESPSPNQTSLYFCASSLGPSRVTNNEKLFFGSGTQLSVL.

This clonotype came up many times. J is TRBJ2-1 and V is TRBV6-5, with 9 bases that match TRBD2. V lost 3 bases, J lost 9 bases, and 12 bases stayed unmatched. The CDR3 covers 16 residues. CDR1 and CDR2 (germline): MNHEY, SVGAGI. In nucleotides, the CDR3 is TGTGCCAGCAGTTATTCAAGCGGGGGGACGTATAGTGAGCAGTTCTTC. This encodes CASSYSSGGTYSEQFF.

This clonotype was seen at least ten times. The J gene is TRBJ1-1, the V gene TRBV27; D remains unclear. The CDR3 runs to 15 residues. Germline-derived CDR1 and CDR2 are MNHEY and SMNVEV (reference sequence). Trimming removed 3 bases at V and 2 bases at J, with 13 bases between. CDR3 sequence (DNA): TGTGCCAGCAGTTTGTCCGGCACAGCCAACACTGAAGCTTTCTTT. Translating it yields CASSLSGTANTEAFF.

This clonotype occurred many times. This chain links TRBV28 with TRBJ2-5; 8 nucleotides align to TRBD2. V shed 5 bases, J shed 1 base, and the junction held 6 bases outside the gene matches. CDR3 length: 15 residues. Germline-derived CDR1 and CDR2 are MDHEN and SYDVKM. The CDR3 reads CASSGSGTIQETQYF. The CDR3 coding sequence is TGTGCCAGCAGTGGTAGCGGGACCATCCAAGAGACCCAGTACTTC.

This clonotype was picked up a small number of times. The gene calls are TRBV4-3 and TRBJ1-2, with 10 bases fitting TRBD1. This CDR3 contains 15 residues. The ends lost 0 bases at V and 3 bases at J; junction bases unmatched: 1. Germline CDR1 is LGHNA and CDR2 is YSLEER. In DNA form, the CDR3 reads TGCGCCAGCAGCCAAGAGACAGGGGGCGACTATGGCTACACCTTC. Translated: CASSQETGGDYGYTF.

The V gene is TRBV27, the J gene TRBJ2-1, with D possibly TRBD2 on 5 matching bases. V was pared by 7 bases and J by 1 base, with 17 bases between. The CDR3 covers 16 residues. The germline V gene has CDR1 MNHEY and CDR2 SMNVEV (reference sequence). Here the CDR3 DNA reads TGTGCCAGCAAACTTGTGGGTGGCGGGTCCTACAATGAGCAGTTCTTC. It yields the protein CASKLVGGGSYNEQFF.

The chain has TRBV5-1 and TRBJ2-5; D not resolved. Germline V gives CDR1 SGHRS, CDR2 YFSETQ. This CDR3 is 14 amino acids long. V gave up 7 bases and J gave up 5 bases, with 18 bases separating them. CDR3 amino acids: CASQLGPSGETQYF. DNA of the CDR3: TGCGCCAGCCAGCTTGGCCCCTCTGGGGAGACCCAGTACTTC.

In its sample, this clonotype was seen many times. The rearrangement joins TRBV7-6 to TRBJ2-3; 9 nucleotides line up with TRBD2. V was pared by 2 bases and J by 2 bases, with 14 bases of the junction left unmatched. The length of the CDR3 is 19 residues. CDR1 and CDR2 from the germline V gene are SGHVS and FNYEAQ. CDR3 protein: CASSLNSGSFPHFTDTQYF. CDR3 DNA: TGTGCCAGCAGCTTAAATAGCGGGAGCTTCCCCCACTTCACAGATACGCAGTATTTT.